Reported below is one TCR beta chain. The record originates from a study of cytomegalovirus exposure and HLA in healthy donors. The PCR had 60 Vbeta and 13 Jbeta primers. TCRdb keeps only in-frame clones here, not all; method: immunoSEQ multiplex PCR. The sample yields some 130,000 clones, 80% seen once. The V end lost 4 bases, the J end lost 4 bases, and 13 bases lay between the germline ends. Germline CDR1 is MNHEY and CDR2 is SVGAGI. This CDR3 comprises 14 residues. The TCR was taken from a man aged 25-45 years in good health and CMV-seronegative. The sample consisted of PBMCs. This chain joins TRBV6-5 and TRBJ2-5, with D perhaps TRBD1 (6 bases). Written as DNA, the CDR3 is TGTGCCAGCAGTTTTATGGGACACTTAGAGACCCAGTACTTC. This gives the protein CASSFMGHLETQYF.